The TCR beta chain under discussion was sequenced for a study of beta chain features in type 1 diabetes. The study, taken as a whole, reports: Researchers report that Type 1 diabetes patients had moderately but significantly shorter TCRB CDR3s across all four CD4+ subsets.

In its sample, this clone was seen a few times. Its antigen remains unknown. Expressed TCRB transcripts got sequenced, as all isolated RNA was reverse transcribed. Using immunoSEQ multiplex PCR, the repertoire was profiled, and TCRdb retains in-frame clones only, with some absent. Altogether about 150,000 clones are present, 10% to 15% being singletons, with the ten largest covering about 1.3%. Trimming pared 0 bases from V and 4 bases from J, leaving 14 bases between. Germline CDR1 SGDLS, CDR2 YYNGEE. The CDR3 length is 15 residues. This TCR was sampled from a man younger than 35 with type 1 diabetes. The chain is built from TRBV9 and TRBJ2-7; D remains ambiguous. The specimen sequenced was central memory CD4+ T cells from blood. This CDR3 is CASSVGSRTVYEQYF. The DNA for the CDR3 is TGTGCCAGCAGCGTAGGTAGTAGGACGGTTTACGAGCAGTACTTC.